Sequencing of this T cell receptor (beta chain) was carried out in a study of blood T cell repertoires in COVID-19. Study-level information: Sites across the United States, Italy and Spain contributed samples from acute and convalescent COVID-19.

This CDR3 is 15 amino acids long. Trimming shortened V by 0 bases and J by 1 base, and 8 bases separated the two germline ends. Germline V lookup: CDR1 SGHRS, CDR2 YFSETQ. Repertoires were generated with immunoSEQ multiplex PCR, while TCRdb's copy carries only in-frame clones and drops some. Among 250,000 to 300,000 clones listed, 85% were seen once. This clone occurred once. The rearrangement links TRBV5-1 to TRBJ1-5; tentatively, D is TRBD1 (6 bases). This receptor was identified in a man aged 50-60 years with active or convalescent COVID-19. Sequencing used peripheral blood. CDR3 residues: CASSLGQDSNQPQHF. DNA for the CDR3: TGCGCCAGCAGCTTGGGACAGGACAGCAATCAGCCCCAGCATTTT.